One sample yielded the 16 T cell receptor beta chains listed below, sequenced in a study of human T cells and chemical hapten exposure. TCRdb passed the RACE reads through MiXCR, listing each CDR3 protein once. Among about 380,000 distinct CDR3 sequences listed, more than 5% were seen once. The time point here: patch test 2, 6 weeks after DPC sensitization. Treatment given: therapeutic diphenylcyclopropenone sensitization with weekly scalp DPC. The sample consisted of whole blood, taken in connection with sensitization to the hapten diphenylcyclopropenone (DPC). These receptors all come from a woman under 30 with alopecia areata. Some clones in this sample may be carry-over from other donors' samples.

This clonotype has only a few counts. The rearrangement links TRBV5-1 to TRBJ2-2; no clear D gene. Germline V gene lookup returns CDR1 SGHRS and CDR2 YFSETQ. The CDR3 is made up of 15 amino acids. Trimming took off 0 bases at V and 5 bases at J, with 11 bases between the two ends. The CDR3 sequence is CASSLGRDSTGELFF. Here the CDR3 DNA reads TGCGCCAGCAGCTTGGGAAGGGATAGTACCGGGGAGCTGTTTTTT.

This clonotype showed up many times. CDR3 DNA sequence: TGTGCCAGCAGCGTAGCTCAGTCAGATACGCAGTATTTT. It translates to CASSVAQSDTQYF. The chain is built from TRBV9 and TRBJ2-3; D uncertain. The CDR3 spans 13 residues. V gave up 0 bases and J gave up 4 bases, with 6 bases separating them. The V gene's germline CDR1 is SGDLS and CDR2 YYNGEE.

This clonotype has at least ten counts. J is TRBJ1-6 and V is TRBV12-3 or TRBV12-4; a weak D match, TRBD1 (6 bases). Trimming left V 3 bases short and J 9 bases short, with 15 bases between. The CDR3 sequence is 15 residues long. The CDR3 sequence is CASSLTGTRSSPLHF. The DNA of the CDR3 is TGTGCCAGCAGTTTGACAGGAACGCGAAGTTCACCCCTCCACTTT.

This clonotype was counted only a few times. The V call is TRBV15, the J call TRBJ1-5; D uncertain. CDR3 length equals 12 residues. Trimming shortened V by 6 bases and J by 4 bases, and 7 bases separated the two germline ends. The V gene's germline CDR1 is LNHNV and CDR2 YYDKDF (reference sequence). In nucleotides, the CDR3 is TGTGCCACCAGTGGGAGTAATCAGCCCCAGCATTTT. Encoded protein: CATSGSNQPQHF.

This clonotype has more than one count but fewer than ten. The V and J genes are TRBV28 and TRBJ2-3, with 8 positions matching TRBD2. The CDR3 sequence is 13 residues long. V was clipped by 6 bases and J by 6 bases; unmatched bases: 5. CDR1 and CDR2 from the germline V gene are MDHEN and SYDVKM. This CDR3 reads CASSRGGPDTQYF. The CDR3, as DNA: TGTGCCAGCAGCCGGGGGGGCCCCGATACGCAGTATTTT. Based on the CDR3 plus reference TRBV28 and TRBJ2-3, the full variable domain is DVKVTQSSRYLVKRTGEKVFLECVQDMDHENMFWYRQDPGLGLRLIYFSYDVKMKEKGDIPEGYSVSREKKERFSLILESASTNQTSMYLCASSRGGPDTQYFGPGTRLTVL.

This clonotype was recorded at least ten times. J is TRBJ1-2 and V is TRBV28; TRBD1 matches 10 bases. The CDR3 loop spans 15 amino acids. Germline CDR1 and CDR2: MDHEN and SYDVKM. V trimming: 4 bases; J trimming: 7 bases; junction bases outside the gene matches: 9. For the CDR3, the DNA is TGTGCCAGCAGTTCACCGGGACAGGGGTCCGTTGGCTACACCTTC. This sequence encodes CASSSPGQGSVGYTF.

This clonotype was seen a handful of times. The V and J genes are TRBV20-1 and TRBJ1-1; 7 bases line up with TRBD1. Germline V CDR1 and CDR2: DFQATT, SNEGSKA (reference sequence). The trim removed 5 bases at V and 0 bases at J, leaving 9 bases unmatched. The CDR3 contains 15 residues. The CDR3 protein is CSALDGGQLNTEAFF. CDR3 in DNA: TGCAGTGCTTTGGATGGGGGACAGCTGAACACTGAAGCTTTCTTT.

This clonotype was counted ten times or more. V is TRBV7-9 and J is TRBJ2-7; D not resolved. Per the germline V gene, CDR1 is SEHNR and CDR2 is FQNEAQ (reference sequence). The V end was cut by 5 bases, the J end by 0 bases, with 14 bases between. CDR3 length: 15 amino acids. DNA for the CDR3: TGTGCCAGCAGCCCATCGGTGTCTACCTCCTACGAGCAGTACTTC. The encoded protein is CASSPSVSTSYEQYF.

This clonotype was found many times. The chain uses TRBV3-1 and TRBJ1-5, with 9 bases fitting TRBD1. This CDR3 spans 15 amino acids. Trimming took 1 base from V and 4 from J; bases not matched to a gene: 2. Germline V gene data show CDR1 as LGHDT and CDR2 as YNNKEL (reference sequence). CDR3 sequence reads: CASSQATGGNQPQHF. The CDR3 region has the DNA TGTGCCAGCAGCCAAGCGACAGGGGGAAATCAGCCCCAGCATTTT.

This clonotype was observed a single time. This CDR3 is CSARGLLADTQYF. CDR3 in DNA: TGCAGTGCTAGAGGCCTACTAGCAGATACGCAGTATTTT. The chain combines TRBV20-1 with TRBJ2-3, with D perhaps matching TRBD2 (5 bases). From germline, CDR1 is DFQATT and CDR2 SNEGSKA (reference sequence). The CDR3 consists of 13 residues. V dropped 1 base and J dropped 4 bases, with 9 bases sitting between them.

In this sample, this clonotype turned up a few times. This chain uses TRBV29-1 with TRBJ2-3, with 14 bases aligning to TRBD2. V shed 6 bases and J 8 bases; nucleotides not matched to a gene: 7. This CDR3 comprises 14 residues. CDR1 and CDR2 (germline): SQVTM, ANQGSEA. The CDR3 protein is CSVLGLAGVITQYF. DNA of the CDR3: TGCAGCGTGCTGGGACTAGCGGGGGTAATTACGCAGTATTTT.

V is TRBV6-6 and J is TRBJ2-7; no clear D gene. Germline-derived CDR1 and CDR2 are MNHNY and SVGAGI (reference sequence). V lost 4 bases and J 4 bases, leaving 11 bases between the germline ends. This CDR3 is built from 13 residues. The CDR3 loop reads CASSFPPGYEQYF. As DNA, the CDR3 is TGTGCCAGCAGTTTCCCCCCCGGGTACGAGCAGTACTTC.

This clonotype was seen repeatedly, ten times or more. The V call is TRBV29-1, the J call TRBJ2-4; a weak D match, TRBD1 (6 bases). The CDR3 has 11 residues. Trimming left V 4 bases short and J 8 bases short, with 9 bases between. Germline CDR1 SQVTM, CDR2 ANQGSEA. The CDR3 nucleotides read TGCAGCGTTGGGGACATGGACATTCAGTACTTC. Protein sequence: CSVGDMDIQYF.

This clonotype was detected ten times or more. The chain is built from TRBV20-1 and TRBJ2-5, with a tentative D call TRBD1 (6 bases). The germline V and J ends were trimmed by 0 bases and 5 bases, with 16 bases remaining between them. Germline V lookup: CDR1 DFQATT, CDR2 SNEGSKA (reference sequence). CDR3 length: 15 amino acids. As DNA, the CDR3 is TGCAGTGCTAGAGATATAGGCAGGGGATACGAGACCCAGTACTTC. Encoded protein: CSARDIGRGYETQYF.

At least ten counts were recorded for this clonotype. The chain has TRBV5-5 and TRBJ2-7; D ambiguous. The CDR3 sequence is 15 residues long. In germline, CDR1 is SGHKS, CDR2 YYEKEE (reference sequence). V shed 0 bases and J shed 7 bases, with 17 bases lying between them. The CDR3 spells CASSLDTLKPLEQYF. The CDR3 DNA reads as TGTGCCAGCAGCTTGGACACCCTGAAGCCCCTGGAGCAGTACTTC.

This clonotype was recorded a few times. The chain links TRBV4-2 to TRBJ2-1, with D maybe TRBD1 (6 bases). The V end lost 4 bases, the J end lost 10 bases, and 17 bases lay between the germline ends. This CDR3 contains 14 residues. Germline V gene lookup returns CDR1 LGHNA and CDR2 YNFKEQ. The CDR3 DNA sequence: TGTGCCAGCAGCCCCCTTCCCCCGGGACACGAGCAGTTCTTC. This codes for CASSPLPPGHEQFF.